The entry that follows covers one T cell receptor (beta chain) sequence. What antigen it recognizes has not been identified. No much larger clone is present one base from it, and per-base qualities are unavailable. This same CDR3 is encoded by further DNA sequences in the sample. This record comes from a study of shared clonotypes between healthy human individuals (dated by TCRdb to the early 2020s). About the full investigation: The cohort comprised two women and three men aged 18 to 49 years. For each donor, CD4 naive and CD4 memory were each run on three plates, CD8 naive on two plates, and CD8 memory on one plate. To estimate repertoire size and how much clonotypes are shared between individuals, the study performed deep sequencing of blood TCR repertoires from a few healthy adults. Libraries were prepared and TCR repertoires were sequenced by different laboratories using diverse techniques, in order to increase sequencing depth and limit assay-specific biases. Each donor's leukapheresis produced roughly between roughly 0.85 and 10 billion PBMCs. What the research found in general, with its limitations: Larger estimated clonotype richness was generally found for naive subsets than for memory subsets. When a handful of donors were compared, the shared fraction of clonotypes was about 5.4% for naive CD4, more than 3% for naive CD8, about 2.4% for memory CD4, and 0.4% for memory CD8. The genetic and exposure-history diversity represented was limited by the small number of donors. Pairwise subsampling indicated that sequencing depth was expected to affect the degree of clonotype sharing among donors. Compared with non-shared clonotypes, the clonotypes found in all four sorted-subset donors had higher generation probabilities. Sampling was restricted to blood, and TCR repertoires in tissue are likely to differ from TCR repertoires in blood. Rarefaction of sorted-subset datasets indicated incomplete sequencing despite the large sequencing depth.

The donors were healthy, HIV-negative adults with no recently reported acute infections or vaccinations. Only Caucasian adults living in Nashville, Tennessee, USA were represented among the donors. CD4+ T cells were enriched through magnetic negative selection, after which naive cells were positively selected on CD45RA and the remaining negative fraction served as the memory subset. Blood was collected by leukapheresis, and PBMCs were isolated by Ficoll-Histopaque density gradient centrifugation and then cryopreserved in liquid nitrogen vapor phase. Analytical flow cytometry was used to check the purity and quantity of each magnetically sorted T cell population. From each sorted fraction, genomic DNA was isolated and quantified by UV absorbance on a Nanodrop 2000c. Using the deep immunoSEQ assay, multiplex PCR amplified TCR CDR3 regions from genomic DNA. Extracted genomic DNA from each cell subset was spread evenly across all wells of several immunoSEQ 96-well plates, with each plate serving as a replicate. For sorted subsets, roughly 200 ng of genomic DNA, equivalent to 30,000 or so T cell genomes, went into each replicate PCR. The purified libraries were quantified using a Qubit 3.0 fluorometer, sized with a Bioanalyzer 2100, and then quantified again using the KAPA Library Quantification kit. A separate single-read 150-cycle Illumina NextSeq 550 flow cell was used to sequence each immunoSEQ 96-well plate. The study's processing was this. Because the immunoSEQ output held only junctional sequences and lacked quality scores, the filtering could not match the filtering applied to full-length reads. Sequences were annotated with PyIR, a Python wrapper for IgBLAST v1.9, and V/J genes and CDR3 were assigned using IMGT germline references. Reads with weak V/J assignments (E-value above 1e-6), missing CDR3, stop codons, out-of-frame junctions, or ambiguous translated residues were removed. A V3J clonotype was defined by an identical inferred V gene, J gene, and CDR3 amino acid sequence. Percentage overlap between repertoires was computed as shared unique clonotypes divided by the size of the smaller repertoire. Richness of each repertoire was evaluated using RTK rarefaction, the Chao1 estimator, and Recon v2.1 estimates of unobserved clonotypes. For all TCRbeta clonotypes obtained by the gDNA method from a handful of donors, generation probabilities were computed with OLGA. Drawn from immuneACCESS, this table holds only the in-frame rearrangements with V and J called that TCRdb kept. Clones are partly lost; checked studies trace under half to an unresolved V gene and leave the rest unexplained. V and J calls and clone size are as listed in that table; D and trimming were resolved from the DNA. The table for this sample lists over 1.5 million clones; approximately 98% of them were counted only once. The top ten hold 0.4% to 0.45% of the sample.

This receptor was taken from a man aged 25 to 40 in good health. What was sequenced was naive CD4+ T cells sorted from blood. Interpreted using the paper, the cell subset or site label stands for: CD45RA+ positively selected.

The DNA reads as follows: TGTGCCAGCAGCTTGGGACGAGACTACGAGCAGTACTTC. This sequence encodes CASSLGRDYEQYF. The V gene is TRBV7-6 and the J gene is TRBJ2-7; the D region may be TRBD1 or TRBD2, each matching 5 bases equally. The germline V gene supplies CDR1 SGHVS and CDR2 FNYEAQ. Including the terminal cysteine and phenylalanine, the CDR3 comprises 13 residues. CDR3 DNA only is kept here, 39 bases in frame from base 1. V is cut by 3 bases and J by 3 bases, and the space between the germline ends is 9 bases.